Listed here is a single T cell receptor beta chain. Its cognate antigen is unknown. Use of 60 Vbeta and 13 Jbeta primers characterized the PCR. The assay was immunoSEQ multiplex PCR, and TCRdb's table has in-frame clones only and misses some. The sample lists 160,000 or so clones, approximately 80% occurring once. The V gene end was trimmed by 5 bases and the J gene end by 3 bases; junction bases not matched to a gene: 13. Germline V lookup: CDR1 SGHTA, CDR2 FQGNSA. The CDR3 spans 17 residues. This specimen belongs to a study of cytomegalovirus exposure and HLA in healthy donors. Study-wide results and limits: A later analysis found that most CMV-associated TCR beta chains appeared HLA-restricted. A list of approximately 150 TCR beta chains associated with cytomegalovirus was given. For TCR beta chains, V- and J-gene trimming was later linked to a missense DCLRE1C variant. Reportedly, fewer N-insertions than the approximately 700-donor mean appeared in an Asian-associated ancestry cluster in a later analysis.

The rearrangement joins TRBV7-2 to TRBJ2-3; TRBD1 matches 8 bases. Sequenced: PBMCs. This sequence originates from a male donor in good health and CMV-seropositive. CDR3 in DNA: TGTGCCAGCAGCCCACTGACCAGGGGGCGGGGAACAGATACGCAGTATTTT. Protein: CASSPLTRGRGTDTQYF.